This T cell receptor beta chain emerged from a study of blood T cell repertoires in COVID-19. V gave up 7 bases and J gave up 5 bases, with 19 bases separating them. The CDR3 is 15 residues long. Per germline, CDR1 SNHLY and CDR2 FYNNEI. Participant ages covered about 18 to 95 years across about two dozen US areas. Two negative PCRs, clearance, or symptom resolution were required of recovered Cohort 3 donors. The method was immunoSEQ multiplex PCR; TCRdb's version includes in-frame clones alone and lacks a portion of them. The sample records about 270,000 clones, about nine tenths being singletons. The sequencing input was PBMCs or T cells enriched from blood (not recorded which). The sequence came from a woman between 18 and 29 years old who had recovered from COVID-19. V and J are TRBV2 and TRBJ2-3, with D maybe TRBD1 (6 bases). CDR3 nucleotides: TGTGCCAGCAAGCTACAGGGAATCACGGGAGATACGCAGTATTTT. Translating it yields CASKLQGITGDTQYF.